These 22 T cell receptor beta chains were sequenced from one sample in a study of blood T cells in healthy people across ages. The authors ran a second PCR of about 7 to 12 cycles using a sample-barcoded 5' primer and a J-beta primer mix. TCRdb fed the 5' RACE reads into MiXCR, producing one record per CDR3 protein. The sample holds some 1,800,000 distinct CDR3 sequences, around 40% seen once. Sample: blood. The receptors come from a human donor in good health.

This clonotype turned up a few times. V and J are TRBV2 and TRBJ2-5, with TRBD1 as a possible D gene (6 bases). CDR1 is SNHLY, CDR2 FYNNEI, per germline. V lost 6 bases, J lost 5 bases, and 13 bases lay in between. This CDR3 comprises 13 residues. CDR3 in DNA: TGTGCCAGCAGAATCGAGGGGGTGGAGACCCAGTACTTC. Protein: CASRIEGVETQYF. The variable domain in full, with the rest retrieved from reference TRBV2 and TRBJ2-5, is EPEVTQTPSHQVTQMGQEVILRCVPISNHLYFYWYRQILGQKVEFLVSFYNNEISEKSEIFDDQFSVERPDGSNFTLKIRSTKLEDSAMYFCASRIEGVETQYFGPGTRLLVL.

This clonotype has more than one count but fewer than ten. The chain couples TRBV6-2 or TRBV6-3 to TRBJ2-4; 8 nucleotides align to TRBD2. The ends lost 5 bases at V and 5 bases at J; junction bases unmatched: 8. Germline V gene data show CDR1 as MNHEY and CDR2 as SVGEGT. There are 15 residues in the CDR3. CDR3 coding DNA: TGTGCCAGCAGTGGCCCCGGGAGGGTCCAAAACATTCAGTACTTC. Protein sequence: CASSGPGRVQNIQYF.

This clonotype has just one count. This sequence joins TRBV20-1 and TRBJ1-2; D might be TRBD1 (6 bases). Trimming cost V 2 bases and J 2 bases, with 21 bases left between them. The CDR3 totals 17 residues. CDR1 DFQATT and CDR2 SNEGSKA come from the germline V gene (reference sequence). The chain's CDR3 is CSARHIPFRTGNYGYTF. CDR3 DNA: TGCAGTGCTAGACATATCCCATTCCGAACAGGGAACTATGGCTACACCTTC.

CDR3 protein: CASSYKVQGFEQYF. CDR3 in DNA: TGTGCCAGCAGCTACAAGGTACAGGGATTCGAGCAGTACTTC. The rearrangement links TRBV11-1 to TRBJ2-7; a weak D match, TRBD1 (6 bases). V lost 4 bases, J lost 6 bases, and 16 bases lay in between. Germline CDR1 reads SGHAT; CDR2 reads FQDESV (reference sequence). The CDR3 sequence is 14 residues long.

This clonotype was detected only a few times. The chain carries TRBV20-1 and TRBJ2-1, with 10 bases aligning to TRBD2. Germline V gives CDR1 DFQATT, CDR2 SNEGSKA (reference sequence). Unmatched junction bases numbered 6, after V lost 2 bases and J lost 5 bases. The CDR3 is 15 amino acids. DNA of the CDR3: TGCAGTGCTAGAAATAGCGGGGGGCAAGACAATGAGCAGTTCTTC. Its translation: CSARNSGGQDNEQFF.

This chain connects TRBV7-3 to TRBJ1-1; possible D gene TRBD1, 6 bases. Trimming took 4 bases from V and 11 from J, leaving 17 bases between them. The CDR3 has 13 amino acids. CDR1 and CDR2 (germline): SGHTA, FQGTGA. The DNA for the CDR3 is TGTGCCAGCAGCTCCGGACAGCAAGTGGGGGCTTTCTTT. Translation gives CASSSGQQVGAFF.

The gene calls are TRBV4-2 and TRBJ2-1; D may be TRBD2 (6 bases). The CDR3 sequence is 14 residues long. Trimming removed 1 base from V and 10 bases from J, with 14 bases in between. Germline values: CDR1 LGHNA, CDR2 YNFKEQ. The CDR3 DNA sequence: TGTGCCAGCAGCCAAGGGGACTCATCCTACGAGCAGTTCTTC. It yields the protein CASSQGDSSYEQFF.

Comments on this clonotype: The junction differs from germline at one of its ends, possibly a read error. The V gene is TRBV12-3 or TRBV12-4, the J gene TRBJ2-5; 7 nucleotides agree with TRBD2. CDR3 size: 17 residues. CDR3 sequence reads: CASSSRWDYPYQKTQYF. CDR3 nucleotide sequence: TGTGCCAGCAGTTCCCGATGGGACTACCCGTACCAAAAGACCCAGTACTTC.

This clonotype was found a few times. Since a much larger clone is just one base distant, this may be a read error. This rearrangement joins TRBV4-3 to TRBJ2-5; D might be TRBD1 (5 bases). Per the germline V gene, CDR1 is LGHNA and CDR2 is YSLEER. The CDR3 runs to 13 residues. The CDR3 is CDSSQDKGETQYF. The CDR3 DNA is TGCGACAGCAGCCAAGATAAGGGGGAGACCCAGTACTTC.

The rearrangement joins TRBV11-2 to TRBJ2-5, with 10 bases identical to TRBD2. The CDR3 spans 16 residues. Germline CDR1 SGHAT, CDR2 FQNNGV. J gave up 5 bases and V 3 bases, and 9 bases lay outside the gene matches. In nucleotides, the CDR3 is TGTGCCAGCAGCTTCCCTCTAGCGGGGGCCAGGGAGACCCAGTACTTC. Residues: CASSFPLAGARETQYF.

This clonotype was counted between two and nine times. This chain uses TRBV6-5 with TRBJ1-1, with a tentative D call TRBD1 (5 bases). Germline assignment: CDR1 MNHEY and CDR2 SVGAGI. The CDR3 runs to 13 residues. V lost 7 bases and J 1 base, leaving 10 bases between the germline ends. The CDR3 protein is CASTGVWNTEAFF. The CDR3 nucleotides read TGTGCCAGCACGGGGGTGTGGAACACTGAAGCTTTCTTT.

The gene calls are TRBV20-1 and TRBJ1-2; D is perhaps TRBD1 (5 bases). The CDR3 is 13 amino acids. Trimming stripped 0 bases from V and 6 bases from J, with 11 bases between. Germline values: CDR1 DFQATT, CDR2 SNEGSKA (reference sequence). As DNA, the CDR3 is TGCAGTGCTAGAGATGGGGGGATGGATGGCTACACCTTC. This encodes CSARDGGMDGYTF.

This clonotype was observed a handful of times. The chain links TRBV7-9 to TRBJ2-5; D ambiguous. The CDR3 is 14 residues long. Trimming left V 0 bases short and J 5 bases short, with 10 bases between. Per the germline V gene, CDR1 is SEHNR and CDR2 is FQNEAQ (reference sequence). The CDR3 sequence is CASSLAVGSETQYF. CDR3 nucleotide sequence: TGTGCCAGCAGCTTAGCGGTGGGGTCGGAGACCCAGTACTTC.

The rearrangement joins TRBV7-9 to TRBJ2-7; D might be TRBD2 (6 bases). V was pared by 0 bases and J by 3 bases, with 18 bases between. CDR3 length: 17 amino acids. The germline V gene has CDR1 SEHNR and CDR2 FQNEAQ (reference sequence). The CDR3 sequence: CASSLAVGGREDYEQYF. The CDR3, as DNA: TGTGCCAGCAGCTTAGCGGTCGGGGGTAGGGAAGACTACGAGCAGTACTTC.

V is TRBV12-3 or TRBV12-4 and J is TRBJ1-1; maybe TRBD1 (6 bases). This CDR3 region has 14 residues. Between the trimmed V and J ends, which lost 2 bases and 4 bases, there was a span of 11 bases. As DNA, the CDR3 is TGTGCCAGCAGTTTATGGACAGAGGGCACTGAAGCTTTCTTT. Protein sequence: CASSLWTEGTEAFF.

The rearrangement uses TRBV10-3 and TRBJ2-1; D might be TRBD1 or TRBD2, each matching 5 bases. V lost 10 bases to trimming and J lost 6 bases, with 22 bases between them. The CDR3 runs 15 residues. The germline V gene has CDR1 ENHRY and CDR2 SYGVKD. As DNA, the CDR3 is TGTGCCAGCCGGACTGGGGCGGCGCCCTCCAATGAGCAGTTCTTC. This gives the protein CASRTGAAPSNEQFF.

The chain joins TRBV4-2 to TRBJ2-4; tentative D call: TRBD2 (5 bases). V was trimmed by 2 bases and J by 13 bases, leaving 15 bases between them. The CDR3 runs 13 residues. The germline gives CDR1 LGHNA, CDR2 YNFKEQ. CDR3 DNA: TGTGCCAGCAGCCAAACGAGGGTGGCTGAGCAGTACTTC. This codes for CASSQTRVAEQYF.

The chain links TRBV30 to TRBJ2-1; 8 nucleotides align to TRBD2. The CDR3 totals 16 residues. CDR1 and CDR2 from the germline V gene are GTSNPN and SVGIG (reference sequence). V lost 2 bases to trimming and J lost 5 bases; unmatched junction nucleotides: 11. CDR3 sequence (DNA): TGTGCCTGGAGTCCCCCGGGGGGGTGGGGGGACAATGAGCAGTTCTTC. Translated, it gives CAWSPPGGWGDNEQFF.

This clonotype appeared a few times. V and J are TRBV20-1 and TRBJ2-3, with no clear D. V was clipped by 6 bases and J by 3 bases, with 19 bases between them. The CDR3 totals 15 residues. Looked up from germline, CDR1 is DFQATT and CDR2 is SNEGSKA (reference sequence). This chain's CDR3 is CSAYSQLDPTDTQYF. CDR3 DNA: TGCAGTGCCTACTCCCAATTGGACCCGACAGATACGCAGTATTTT.

Concerning this clonotype itself: An end of the junction differs from the germline gene, which may be a read error. The CDR3: CASSLGPNIEAFF. The CDR3 nucleotides read TGTGCCAGCAGTTTAGGCCCCAACATTGAAGCTTTCTTT. The genes are TRBV12-3 or TRBV12-4 and TRBJ1-1; D is ambiguous. This CDR3 is built from 13 residues.

The chain joins TRBV15 to TRBJ2-7, with 8 nucleotides matching TRBD2. Germline loops: CDR1 LNHNV, CDR2 YYDKDF (reference sequence). V was clipped by 4 bases and J by 3 bases; unmatched bases: 8. The CDR3 totals 15 residues. The CDR3, as DNA: TGTGCCACCAGCAAGGAGTTAGGGACTAGCTACGAGCAGTACTTC. It yields the protein CATSKELGTSYEQYF.

V is TRBV3-1 and J is TRBJ2-1; tentatively, D is TRBD1 (5 bases). Deletions cut 3 bases from V and 5 bases from J, with 20 bases between. Germline CDR1 and CDR2: LGHDT and YNNKEL (reference sequence). The CDR3 length is 17 residues. This chain's CDR3 is CASSHNRWTLLDNEQFF. The CDR3 nucleotides read TGTGCCAGCAGCCACAACAGGTGGACCCTCCTGGACAATGAGCAGTTCTTC.